This section outlines one T cell receptor (beta chain) sequence together with its context. The data stem from a study of identical twins. One entry per CDR3 protein, called by TCRdb with MiXCR from the 5' RACE reads. The table lists 200,000 to 250,000 distinct CDR3 sequences, 6% to 8.5% of them singletons. The V gene's germline CDR1 is LNHNV and CDR2 YYDKDF (reference sequence). V was trimmed by 2 bases and J by 3 bases, leaving 10 bases between them. The CDR3 totals 15 residues. The same data also contributed to another study, on yellow fever vaccine responses in identical twins.

This TCR came from a woman between 18 and 30 years old in good health. The chain uses TRBV15 and TRBJ2-2; perhaps TRBD1 as D (6 bases). The sample taken for sequencing was CD8+ T cells sorted from blood. CDR3: CATSRKTGDTGELFF. The CDR3 coding sequence is TGTGCCACCAGCAGAAAGACAGGAGACACCGGGGAGCTGTTTTTT.